These T cell receptor beta chains were read from a single sample in a study of blood T cell repertoires in COVID-19. Sequencing used immunoSEQ multiplex PCR; TCRdb keeps in-frame clones, though not all of them. The data hold around 100,000 clones, with approximately 89% observed a single time. Input material: peripheral blood. The receptors were sampled from a woman of 80 years or more in a cohort sampled during active COVID-19. The CDR3 runs from the conserved cysteine through the conserved F or W. D genes are given only for firm matches. Clone size appears in some rows only: once, few, many, or a class for an expanded clone.

J: TRBJ2-5
D: TRBD1
length: 14
V: TRBV4-1
size: .
DNA: TGCGCCAGCAGCCAAGAGGGACAGGGAGAGACCCAGTACTTC
CDR3: CASSQEGQGETQYF

J: TRBJ2-1
D: .
length: 15
V: TRBV24-1
size: .
DNA: TGTGCCACCAGTGACCCTGACACCATCTGGACAGAGCAGTTCTTC
CDR3: CATSDPDTIWTEQFF

J: TRBJ2-5
D: .
length: 12
V: TRBV3-1/TRBV3-2
size: .
DNA: TGTGCCAGCAGCCAGCACTGGGAGACCCAGTACTTC
CDR3: CASSQHWETQYF

J: TRBJ1-5
D: .
length: 14
V: TRBV29-1
size: once
DNA: TGCAGCGTTGAAGGGGGGGACCTTTATCAGCCCCAGCATTTT
CDR3: CSVEGGDLYQPQHF

J: TRBJ2-1
D: .
length: 15
V: TRBV6-5
size: .
DNA: TGTGCCAGCAGTTACGTGTTGGGAGTCGGGGATGAGCAGTTCTTC
CDR3: CASSYVLGVGDEQFF

J: TRBJ1-2
D: .
length: 13
V: TRBV27
size: .
DNA: TGTGCCAGCAGTTTTGGGGGGAACTATGGCTACACCTTC
CDR3: CASSFGGNYGYTF

J: TRBJ2-2
D: .
length: 11
V: TRBV3-1/TRBV3-2
size: .
DNA: TGTGCCAGCAGCCAAAGAGTGGAGCTGTTTTTT
CDR3: CASSQRVELFF

J: TRBJ2-1
D: .
length: 15
V: TRBV27
size: once
DNA: TGTGCCAGCAGGACAAAGCCACCATCCTACAATGAGCAGTTCTTC
CDR3: CASRTKPPSYNEQFF

J: TRBJ1-2
D: .
length: 16
V: TRBV3-1/TRBV3-2
size: .
DNA: TGTGCCAGCAGCCCTCTTCTCACGTTGAGCAACTATGGCTACACCTTC
CDR3: CASSPLLTLSNYGYTF

J: TRBJ1-5
D: TRBD1
length: 16
V: TRBV28
size: .
DNA: TGTGCCAGCAGGACCGCGGGACAGAGTTTTAATCAGCCCCAGCATTTT
CDR3: CASRTAGQSFNQPQHF

J: TRBJ2-5
D: TRBD2
length: 16
V: TRBV7-2
size: .
DNA: TGTGCCAGCAGCTTAGTTGGGGCGGGACTACAAGAGACCCAGTACTTC
CDR3: CASSLVGAGLQETQYF

J: TRBJ1-2
D: .
length: 15
V: TRBV15
size: once
DNA: TGTGCCACCAGCAGAGATGGGCCAGAAGTTTCTGGCTACACCTTC
CDR3: CATSRDGPEVSGYTF

J: TRBJ2-1
D: TRBD2
length: 17
V: TRBV4-2
size: .
DNA: TGTGCCAGCAGCCAAGATCTTGGCGGGAGCTACTACAATGAGCAGTTCTTC
CDR3: CASSQDLGGSYYNEQFF

J: TRBJ2-7
D: TRBD1
length: 13
V: TRBV6-5
size: .
DNA: TGTGCCATAGGGGACAGGTCGCCCTACGAGCAGTACTTC
CDR3: CAIGDRSPYEQYF

J: TRBJ2-1
D: TRBD2
length: 16
V: TRBV4-1
size: .
DNA: TGCGCCAGCAGCCAGGAGACTAGCGGGGTTCACAATGAGCAGTTCTTC
CDR3: CASSQETSGVHNEQFF

J: TRBJ2-5
D: .
length: 15
V: TRBV5-1
size: once
DNA: TGCGCCAGCAGCTTGTTGGCGACGGGGGAAGAGACCCAGTACTTC
CDR3: CASSLLATGEETQYF

J: TRBJ2-7
D: .
length: 13
V: TRBV27
size: .
DNA: TGTGCCAGCAGTCGGGACTTCCCTTACGAGCAGTACTTC
CDR3: CASSRDFPYEQYF